This entry is about one T cell receptor beta chain. The source of the sample is a study of blood T cell repertoires in COVID-19. About the study: Samples representing acute and convalescent COVID-19 were sourced from the United States, Italy and Spain.

Original data processing: Reference gene primer amplification yielded estimated nucleated cell counts. The method was immunoSEQ multiplex PCR; TCRdb's version includes in-frame clones alone and lacks a portion of them. Clonal size and the V and J genes are those of that table, whereas D and trimming came from the DNA. Here the sample spans tens of thousands of clones, 80% being singletons. Trimming shortened V by 6 bases and J by 1 base, and 3 bases separated the two germline ends. Per the germline V gene, CDR1 is SQVTM and CDR2 is ANQGSEA. This CDR3 has 10 residues. The clonotype comes from a man in his sixties with acute or convalescent COVID-19. The V and J genes are TRBV29-1 and TRBJ1-1; D is ambiguous. Source material: peripheral blood. CDR3 region: CSVANTEAFF. The CDR3, as DNA: TGCAGCGTGGCGAACACTGAAGCTTTCTTT.